A single sample gave rise to the 25 T cell receptor beta chains below, sequenced in a study of blood T cell repertoires in COVID-19. Assay: immunoSEQ multiplex PCR; the TCRdb copy retains only in-frame clones and omits some. The repertoire consists of 400,000 to 450,000 clones, with 90% occurring once and the leading ten covering around 0.6%. Sequencing was performed on PBMCs or T cells enriched from blood (not recorded which). Every receptor here comes from a man aged 18 to 29 who had recovered from COVID-19.

The chain links TRBV18 to TRBJ1-6; possibly TRBD1 for D (5 bases). Trimming cost V 1 base and J 8 bases, with 15 bases left between them. Per the germline V gene, CDR1 is KGHSH and CDR2 is LQKENI. CDR3 size: 16 residues. CDR3 residues: CASSPRGRKGDSPLHF. The CDR3 DNA reads as TGTGCCAGCTCACCACGGGGCAGGAAAGGAGATTCACCCCTCCACTTT.

V is TRBV18 and J is TRBJ1-6; D uncertain. The V gene lost 1 base and the J gene lost 5 bases, with 3 bases spanning the gap. Germline values: CDR1 KGHSH, CDR2 LQKENI. This CDR3 is built from 13 residues. CDR3 sequence: CASSPLNNSPLHF. For the CDR3, the DNA is TGTGCCAGCTCACCACTAAATAATTCACCCCTCCACTTT.

The chain couples TRBV29-1 to TRBJ2-5; 7 bases map to TRBD2. The germline V gene has CDR1 SQVTM and CDR2 ANQGSEA. The CDR3 runs to 15 residues. The ends lost 3 bases at V and 4 bases at J; junction bases unmatched: 11. CDR3 protein: CSVDPGLETLETQYF. For the CDR3, the DNA is TGCAGCGTTGATCCCGGACTAGAAACGCTAGAGACCCAGTACTTC.

The chain combines TRBV5-1 with TRBJ1-6; unclear D gene. CDR3 size: 15 residues. CDR1 SGHRS and CDR2 YFSETQ come from the germline V gene. The germline V and J ends were trimmed by 0 bases and 4 bases, with 8 bases remaining between them. The CDR3 reads CASSLAGHYNSPLHF. The DNA for the CDR3 is TGCGCCAGCAGCTTGGCTGGGCATTATAATTCACCCCTCCACTTT.

This clone was found once. This rearrangement joins TRBV29-1 to TRBJ1-5; a possible D gene is TRBD1 (6 bases). The CDR3 loop spans 14 amino acids. The germline CDR1 and CDR2 sequences are SQVTM and ANQGSEA. Between the trimmed V and J ends, which lost 7 bases and 4 bases, there was a span of 17 bases. The CDR3 spells CSARMARGNQPQHF. CDR3 nucleotide sequence: TGCAGCGCCCGAATGGCCAGGGGTAATCAGCCCCAGCATTTT.

The chain combines TRBV9 with TRBJ1-4; D perhaps matches TRBD1 (5 bases). The germline V gene encodes CDR1 SGDLS and CDR2 YYNGEE. V lost 4 bases, J lost 0 bases, and 13 bases lay in between. The CDR3 consists of 16 residues. The CDR3 reads CASSRTGGATNEKLFF. The CDR3, as DNA: TGTGCCAGCAGCCGCACCGGGGGGGCAACTAATGAAAAACTGTTTTTT.

A single count supports this clone. The chain joins TRBV28 to TRBJ2-1; D may be TRBD1 (5 bases). The V and J ends lost 4 bases and 12 bases respectively, with 22 bases between them. Germline V CDR1 and CDR2: MDHEN, SYDVKM. CDR3 length: 15 amino acids. The CDR3 sequence: CASSYSDATQGGQFF. CDR3 bases: TGTGCCAGCAGTTATAGTGACGCTACTCAGGGCGGGCAGTTCTTC.

J is TRBJ1-6 and V is TRBV27; D is undetermined. Trimming removed 6 bases at V and 10 bases at J, with 16 bases between. The CDR3 consists of 14 residues. Germline lookup yields CDR1 MNHEY and CDR2 SMNVEV (reference sequence). The CDR3 spells CASSRELLGSPLHF. The DNA for the CDR3 is TGTGCCAGCAGCCGAGAGCTGCTGGGCTCACCCCTCCACTTT.

This clone was counted between two and nine times. The J gene is TRBJ2-7, the V gene TRBV2, with 7 bases aligning to TRBD2. The CDR3 consists of 14 residues. Germline V CDR1 and CDR2: SNHLY, FYNNEI. With 6 bases clipped from V and 3 bases from J, the junction kept 8 bases outside the gene matches. DNA of the CDR3: TGTGCCAGCAGACCTTGGGGGGGAAACTACGAGCAGTACTTC. Translated: CASRPWGGNYEQYF.

This chain connects TRBV5-1 to TRBJ2-3; maybe TRBD2 (6 bases). This CDR3 contains 18 residues. Trimming pared 4 bases from V and 1 base from J, leaving 22 bases between. Germline V gene sequence: CDR1 SGHRS, CDR2 YFSETQ. CDR3 in DNA: TGCGCCAGCAGCCCCGGACTAACCGCCTTAGCTGGCACAGATACGCAGTATTTT. Protein: CASSPGLTALAGTDTQYF.

The gene calls are TRBV3-1 (or the pseudogene TRBV3-2) and TRBJ1-2, with D unclear. The CDR3 has 13 amino acids. The V gene's germline CDR1 is LGHDT and CDR2 YNNKEL (reference sequence). The V gene lost 0 bases and the J gene lost 4 bases, with 6 bases spanning the gap. CDR3: CASSQDEFYGYTF. DNA for the CDR3: TGTGCCAGCAGCCAAGACGAGTTCTATGGCTACACCTTC.

The chain joins TRBV19 to TRBJ1-1, with unresolved D. Trimming removed 8 bases from V and 4 bases from J, with 8 bases in between. The CDR3 consists of 11 residues. CDR1 and CDR2 (germline): LNHDA, SQIVND (reference sequence). As DNA, the CDR3 is TGTGCCAGTTCCTTCGGCACTGAAGCTTTCTTT. Protein product: CASSFGTEAFF. Combining the CDR3 with reference TRBV19 and TRBJ1-1 gives the whole variable domain DGGITQSPKYLFRKEGQNVTLSCEQNLNHDAMYWYRQDPGQGLRLIYYSQIVNDFQKGDIAEGYSVSREKKESFPLTVTSAQKNPTAFYLCASSFGTEAFFGQGTRLTVV.

The chain links TRBV11-2 to TRBJ2-7; weak D call: TRBD2 (6 bases). Germline V lookup: CDR1 SGHAT, CDR2 FQNNGV. CDR3 length: 16 amino acids. V was trimmed by 5 bases and J by 0 bases, leaving 17 bases between them. The CDR3 DNA sequence: TGTGCCAGCAGCACCTTTCGGAGGGAGAGCTCCTACGAGCAGTACTTC. Its translation: CASSTFRRESSYEQYF.

The chain links TRBV5-6 to TRBJ1-2; D not certain. Germline V gene sequence: CDR1 SGHDT, CDR2 YYEEEE. V shed 5 bases and J shed 8 bases, with 13 bases lying between them. The CDR3 is 12 amino acids. CDR3 sequence reads: CASRRGWRGYTF. The CDR3 coding sequence is TGTGCCAGCAGACGGGGTTGGCGGGGCTACACCTTC.

V is TRBV3-1 (or the pseudogene TRBV3-2) and J is TRBJ1-2, with 8 bases identical to TRBD1. There are 14 residues in the CDR3. Germline CDR1 is LGHDT and CDR2 is YNNKEL (reference sequence). J gave up 7 bases and V 2 bases, and 6 bases lay outside the gene matches. The CDR3 reads CASSQLQGVGGYTF. The CDR3 nucleotides read TGTGCCAGCAGCCAACTACAGGGGGTTGGTGGCTACACCTTC.

The rearrangement joins TRBV4-2 to TRBJ1-1, with 8 nucleotides matching TRBD1. Germline V CDR1 and CDR2: LGHNA, YNFKEQ. The J segment lost 5 bases and the V segment lost 7 bases, leaving 6 bases of the junction unmatched. CDR3 length: 13 residues. The CDR3 sequence is CASNQGAGTEAFF. The DNA of the CDR3 is TGTGCCAGCAACCAGGGGGCAGGAACTGAAGCTTTCTTT.

This clone has a single count. The gene calls are TRBV10-2 and TRBJ1-1; TRBD1 agrees at 8 bases. V was pared by 3 bases and J by 1 base, with 4 bases of the junction left unmatched. The CDR3 is 15 residues long. Germline V lookup: CDR1 WSHSY, CDR2 SAAADI. The CDR3 region is CASSEFQGANTEAFF. CDR3 nucleotides: TGCGCCAGCAGTGAATTCCAGGGGGCGAACACTGAAGCTTTCTTT.

This clone was found a few times. The chain joins TRBV28 to TRBJ1-1; 9 bases fit TRBD1. The CDR3 contains 14 residues. Trimming took 9 bases from V and 8 from J; bases not matched to a gene: 13. CDR1 is MDHEN and CDR2 is SYDVKM in the germline V gene. CDR3 in DNA: TGTGCCAGTTGCTACAGGGGGCGTCTCAAAGAAGCTTTCTTT. Amino acids: CASCYRGRLKEAFF.

The chain uses TRBV28 and TRBJ1-2; 8 nucleotides agree with TRBD1. Germline V gene data show CDR1 as MDHEN and CDR2 as SYDVKM. V shed 6 bases, J shed 4 bases, and the junction held 10 bases outside the gene matches. The CDR3 loop spans 15 amino acids. The CDR3 nucleotides read TGTGCCAGCAGCAATACAGGGGGAAGGAGCTATGGCTACACCTTC. Amino acids: CASSNTGGRSYGYTF.

This clone was seen just once. This chain joins TRBV2 and TRBJ2-1; TRBD2 aligns across 10 bases. J lost 6 bases, V lost 7 bases, and 9 bases had no gene match. The CDR3 consists of 15 residues. Germline CDR1 SNHLY, CDR2 FYNNEI. CDR3 coding DNA: TGTGCCAGCATGGGGGCTAGCGGGAGTTTCAATGAGCAGTTCTTC. This encodes CASMGASGSFNEQFF.

This rearrangement joins TRBV12-5 to TRBJ1-5, with D unresolved. The V and J ends lost 3 bases and 2 bases respectively, with 23 bases between them. The CDR3 is 19 amino acids. Per the germline V gene, CDR1 is LGHNT and CDR2 is FRNRAP. The CDR3 reads CASGLIPGKLRVGNQPQHF. Here the CDR3 DNA reads TGTGCTAGTGGTTTAATACCGGGAAAACTAAGAGTTGGCAATCAGCCCCAGCATTTT.

This chain joins TRBV3-1 (or the pseudogene TRBV3-2) and TRBJ2-7; TRBD2 matches at 7 bases. V lost 3 bases, J lost 2 bases, and 7 bases stayed unmatched. This CDR3 contains 15 residues. Germline lookup yields CDR1 LGHDT and CDR2 YNNKEL (reference sequence). CDR3 DNA: TGTGCCAGCAGCCATGGGGGGAGGGCCACCTACGAGCAGTACTTC. Protein: CASSHGGRATYEQYF.

This clone was seen a few times. The gene calls are TRBV2 and TRBJ1-3, with unresolved D. CDR1 and CDR2 (germline): SNHLY, FYNNEI. This CDR3 is 13 amino acids long. The V gene lost 4 bases and the J gene lost 4 bases, with 8 bases spanning the gap. CDR3 region: CASSAERGNTIYF. The CDR3 coding sequence is TGTGCCAGCAGTGCTGAGCGGGGAAACACCATATATTTT.

The V call is TRBV11-2, the J call TRBJ2-2, with D tentatively TRBD1 (5 bases). The CDR3 consists of 17 residues. The germline V and J ends were trimmed by 1 base and 2 bases, with 14 bases remaining between them. CDR1 and CDR2 from the germline V gene are SGHAT and FQNNGV. The CDR3 nucleotides read TGTGCCAGCAGCTTAGTCATGGGCAGGGCTAACACCGGGGAGCTGTTTTTT. Translating gives CASSLVMGRANTGELFF.

This clone was picked up one time. V and J are TRBV28 and TRBJ2-4; 7 bases are a match to TRBD1. Germline loops: CDR1 MDHEN, CDR2 SYDVKM. Losses at the gene ends were 5 bases for V and 7 bases for J; bases not matched to a gene: 11. The CDR3 sequence is 15 residues long. CDR3 loop: CASSQTSTGTNIQYF. The CDR3 region has the DNA TGTGCCAGCAGTCAAACTTCGACAGGGACGAACATTCAGTACTTC.